The 29 T cell receptor beta chains below were found in one sample sequenced in a study of T-cell memory formation after mild COVID-19. Via MiXCR, TCRdb re-called the 5' RACE reads, giving one row per CDR3 protein. Of roughly 350,000 distinct CDR3 sequences in the sample, approximately 14% were seen once. Sequenced material: PBMCs or a T cell subset sorted from them (not recorded which). Receptors were obtained from a man between 18 and 35 years old who had mild COVID-19 (a few samples of this study predate the infection). Cell type and time point are not known.

This clonotype was seen a handful of times. The gene calls are TRBV24-1 and TRBJ2-3, with D perhaps matching TRBD2 (6 bases). V lost 4 bases, J lost 1 base, and 8 bases lay in between. CDR3 length: 14 residues. Per germline, CDR1 KGHDR and CDR2 SFDVKD. DNA of the CDR3: TGTGCCACCAGTGACACGGGGGGCACAGATACGCAGTATTTT. Protein product: CATSDTGGTDTQYF.

This clonotype came up many times. V gene TRBV7-9 combines with J gene TRBJ2-7, with 7 bases aligning to TRBD1. The J segment lost 6 bases and the V segment lost 5 bases, leaving 7 bases of the junction unmatched. This CDR3 comprises 13 residues. Germline-derived CDR1 and CDR2 are SEHNR and FQNEAQ (reference sequence). The CDR3 sequence is CASSLEGQSEQYF. The DNA of the CDR3 is TGTGCCAGCAGCCTCGAGGGACAGTCCGAGCAGTACTTC. Full variable domain (rest looked up from reference TRBV7-9 and TRBJ2-7): DTGVSQNPRHKITKRGQNVTFRCDPISEHNRLYWYRQTLGQGPEFLTYFQNEAQLEKSRLLSDRFSAERPKGSFSTLEIQRTEQGDSAMYLCASSLEGQSEQYFGPGTRLTVT.

This clonotype was found many times. V usage is TRBV6-5 and J usage is TRBJ2-7; D uncertain. The CDR3 sequence is 14 residues long. Germline CDR1 MNHEY, CDR2 SVGAGI. Trimming took 0 bases from V and 3 from J, leaving 9 bases between them. The CDR3 sequence: CASSYSMAGYEQYV. The CDR3 DNA sequence: TGTGCCAGCAGTTACTCAATGGCAGGCTACGAGCAGTACGTC.

This clonotype was picked up many times. This chain connects TRBV24-1 to TRBJ2-7; D is possibly TRBD1 or TRBD2 (5 bases each). This CDR3 is 17 amino acids long. The V end was cut by 9 bases, the J end by 0 bases, with 23 bases between. CDR1 is KGHDR, CDR2 SFDVKD, per germline. The CDR3 bases are TGTGCCACCGGAGTTGCGTCGGACGAGGGACCCTCCTACGAGCAGTACGTC. Protein: CATGVASDEGPSYEQYV.

Turning to this clonotype: A much larger clone is a single base away; this may be a read error. The chain is built from TRBV9 and TRBJ2-5; 10 bases agree with TRBD1. The CDR3 has 14 residues. Germline-derived CDR1 and CDR2 are SGDLS and YYNGEE. The trim removed 2 bases at V and 3 bases at J, leaving 1 base unmatched. The CDR3 DNA follows: TGTGCCAGCAGCGTCGGGACAGGGGAAGAGACCCAGTACTTC. Amino acid sequence: CASSVGTGEETQYF.

The CDR3 here is CAISDEGGRLVYGYTF. DNA of the CDR3: TGTGCCATCAGTGACGAGGGGGGAAGGTTAGTCTATGGCTACACCTTC. V gene TRBV10-3 combines with J gene TRBJ1-2, with D possibly being TRBD1 (6 bases). In germline, CDR1 is ENHRY, CDR2 SYGVKD. This CDR3 comprises 16 residues. Trimming left V 3 bases short and J 4 bases short, with 18 bases between.

The genes are TRBV11-2 and TRBJ1-5; 8 bases are shared with TRBD1. This CDR3 contains 15 residues. Germline V lookup: CDR1 SGHAT, CDR2 FQNNGV. The trim removed 4 bases at V and 3 bases at J, leaving 5 bases unmatched. The CDR3: CASSSDRDDNQPQHF. The DNA for the CDR3 is TGTGCCAGCAGCTCGGACAGGGATGACAATCAGCCCCAGCATTTT. Variable domain in full (rest from reference TRBV11-2 and TRBJ1-5): EAGVAQSPRYKIIEKRQSVAFWCNPISGHATLYWYQQILGQGPKLLIQFQNNGVVDDSQLPKDRFSAERLKGVDSTLKIQPAKLEDSAVYLCASSSDRDDNQPQHFGDGTRLSIL.

V usage is TRBV4-1 and J usage is TRBJ1-1, with D uncertain. Per the germline V gene, CDR1 is MGHRA and CDR2 is YSYEKL. The V end lost 4 bases, the J end lost 5 bases, and 17 bases lay between the germline ends. The CDR3 covers 15 residues. The CDR3 sequence is CASSPASGLMTEAFF. In DNA, the CDR3 is TGCGCCAGCAGCCCCGCCTCCGGGCTGATGACTGAAGCTTTCTTT.

This rearrangement joins TRBV9 to TRBJ2-3, with 9 bases that match TRBD2. In germline, CDR1 is SGDLS, CDR2 YYNGEE. J lost 2 bases, V lost 0 bases, and 4 bases had no gene match. The CDR3 is 16 amino acids. The CDR3 DNA follows: TGTGCCAGCAGCGTAGCTAGCGGGATCCACACAGATACGCAGTATTTT. Its protein product is CASSVASGIHTDTQYF.

CDR3 sequence: CASSDRTGNLYV. CDR3 bases: TGTGCCAGCAGTGACCGGACAGGGAATCTGTACGTC. The chain employs TRBV6-5 and TRBJ2-7, with 8 bases that match TRBD1. Germline CDR1 MNHEY, CDR2 SVGAGI. The CDR3 runs 12 residues. The V gene end was trimmed by 5 bases and the J gene end by 12 bases; junction bases not matched to a gene: 9.

This clonotype was recorded a few times. The genes are TRBV7-9 and TRBJ1-6; D is unclear. Germline assignment: CDR1 SEHNR and CDR2 FQNEAQ (reference sequence). Between the trimmed V and J ends, which lost 5 bases and 8 bases, there was a span of 13 bases. The CDR3 is 14 residues long. The CDR3 sequence: CASSRPYRDSPLHF. The CDR3 bases are TGTGCCAGCAGCCGTCCCTATCGGGATTCACCCCTCCACTTT.

This chain joins TRBV7-2 and TRBJ1-1; a weak D match, TRBD1 (6 bases). This CDR3 contains 13 residues. V lost 4 bases to trimming and J lost 6 bases, with 12 bases between them. Germline V CDR1 and CDR2: SGHTA, FQGNSA. The DNA of the CDR3 is TGTGCCAGCAGCTGGGTCGGGGGCGCTGAAGCTTTCTTT. Protein product: CASSWVGGAEAFF.

The table lists this clonotype with many counts. The gene calls are TRBV7-3 and TRBJ1-1; D not resolved. The germline V gene encodes CDR1 SGHTA and CDR2 FQGTGA. With 3 bases removed from V and 5 bases from J, the gap between germline ends came to 10 bases. The CDR3 loop spans 13 amino acids. The CDR3 loop is CASSFSGTTEAFF. The DNA of the CDR3 is TGTGCCAGCAGCTTTTCTGGAACAACTGAAGCTTTCTTT.

The CDR3 region has the DNA TGTGCCAGCACCAGCTTATTAGGGGCCACTGAAGCTTTCTTT. Translation gives CASTSLLGATEAFF. The gene calls are TRBV7-2 and TRBJ1-1; a possible D gene is TRBD1 (5 bases). The CDR3 consists of 14 residues. Germline loops: CDR1 SGHTA, CDR2 FQGNSA. Trimming removed 7 bases from V and 4 bases from J, with 16 bases in between.

V and J are TRBV18 and TRBJ1-5; 10 nucleotides match TRBD1. With 3 bases clipped from V and 5 bases from J, the junction kept 4 bases outside the gene matches. In germline, CDR1 is KGHSH, CDR2 LQKENI. The CDR3 loop spans 15 amino acids. CDR3 sequence reads: CASSPDRGKDQPQHF. The CDR3 region has the DNA TGTGCCAGCTCACCGGACAGGGGGAAAGATCAGCCCCAGCATTTT.

This clonotype was counted many times. The chain joins TRBV5-1 to TRBJ2-5; the D call may be TRBD1 or TRBD2 (6 bases each). The CDR3 contains 15 residues. The germline V gene has CDR1 SGHRS and CDR2 YFSETQ. V shed 3 bases and J shed 3 bases, with 15 bases lying between them. Here the CDR3 DNA reads TGCGCCAGCAGCTGGAACCCGGGGGCTAAAGAGACCCAGTACTTC. Protein: CASSWNPGAKETQYF.

The chain employs TRBV4-3 and TRBJ1-2, with D maybe TRBD1 (5 bases). This CDR3 comprises 16 residues. From germline, CDR1 is LGHNA and CDR2 YSLEER. Trimming took off 2 bases at V and 4 bases at J, with 17 bases between the two ends. Here the CDR3 DNA reads TGCGCCAGCAGCCAACGGCTGGGACGGCTACCCTATGGCTACACCTTC. Translating gives CASSQRLGRLPYGYTF.

The rearrangement joins TRBV20-1 to TRBJ2-3; 15 nucleotides match TRBD2. V lost 4 bases and J lost 0; bases outside the gene matches: 5. CDR3 length equals 17 residues. Germline CDR1 and CDR2: DFQATT and SNEGSKA (reference sequence). The CDR3 coding sequence is TGCAGTGCTATGGGACTAGCGGGGGGATTAAGCACAGATACGCAGTATTTT. It encodes CSAMGLAGGLSTDTQYF.

This clonotype was detected ten times or more. The chain uses TRBV7-7 and TRBJ2-5, with D unresolved. V dropped 1 base and J dropped 5 bases, with 17 bases sitting between them. This CDR3 has 16 residues. The germline V gene encodes CDR1 SSHAT and CDR2 FNYEAQ (reference sequence). Here the CDR3 DNA reads TGTGCCAGCAGCTTAGAGACACCGGGCCCTCCGGAGACCCAGTACTTC. Protein sequence: CASSLETPGPPETQYF.

This clonotype was recorded at least ten times. V gene TRBV20-1 combines with J gene TRBJ2-3; maybe TRBD1 (6 bases). V was cut by 3 bases and J by 9 bases, with 13 bases left in between. This CDR3 has 12 amino acids. Germline V lookup: CDR1 DFQATT, CDR2 SNEGSKA (reference sequence). Here the CDR3 reads CSASHRVGTQYF. The CDR3 region has the DNA TGCAGTGCTAGTCACAGGGTTGGAACGCAGTATTTT.

The chain links TRBV4-2 to TRBJ2-1; D is unclear. Between the trimmed V and J ends, which lost 1 base and 0 bases, there was a span of 7 bases. This CDR3 region has 15 residues. Germline values: CDR1 LGHNA, CDR2 YNFKEQ. DNA for the CDR3: TGTGCCAGCAGCCAAGCCCGACTCTCCTACAATGAGCAGTTCTTC. Its protein is CASSQARLSYNEQFF.

The chain uses TRBV7-2 and TRBJ1-2; possibly TRBD1 for D (6 bases). Germline V CDR1 and CDR2: SGHTA, FQGNSA. The CDR3 loop spans 15 amino acids. V was pared by 5 bases and J by 2 bases, with 15 bases between. The CDR3 sequence is CASSPLAGANYGYTF. DNA of the CDR3: TGTGCCAGCAGCCCTTTGGCAGGGGCGAACTATGGCTACACCTTC. Together with reference TRBV7-2 and TRBJ1-2, the CDR3 gives the full variable domain: GAGVSQSPSNKVTEKGKDVELRCDPISGHTALYWYRQSLGQGLEFLIYFQGNSAPDKSGLPSDRFSAERTGGSVSTLTIQRTQQEDSAVYLCASSPLAGANYGYTFGSGTRLTVV.

The V gene is TRBV2, the J gene TRBJ1-2; no firm D call. The germline V and J ends were trimmed by 1 base and 4 bases, with 7 bases remaining between them. The CDR3 covers 13 residues. Germline V gene sequence: CDR1 SNHLY, CDR2 FYNNEI. CDR3 DNA sequence: TGTGCCAGCAGTGAAGAGGCCTTCTATGGCTACACCTTC. Translating it yields CASSEEAFYGYTF.

This clonotype showed up many times. The chain joins TRBV29-1 to TRBJ2-2, with D perhaps assigned TRBD1 or TRBD2 (5 bases each). The V and J ends lost 6 bases and 3 bases respectively, with 8 bases between them. Germline-derived CDR1 and CDR2 are SQVTM and ANQGSEA. CDR3 length: 12 amino acids. DNA of the CDR3: TGCAGCGTCAGAGGGGACACCGGGGAGCTGTTTTTT. Protein: CSVRGDTGELFF.

This clonotype came up a few times. The rearrangement uses TRBV7-9 and TRBJ2-3, with D possibly TRBD2 on 6 matching bases. V gave up 5 bases and J gave up 6 bases, with 12 bases separating them. This CDR3 contains 13 residues. The V gene's germline CDR1 is SEHNR and CDR2 FQNEAQ (reference sequence). Written as DNA, the CDR3 is TGTGCCAGCAGCCGTTCCGGGGGTGATACGCAGTATTTT. Translating it yields CASSRSGGDTQYF.

This clonotype occurred once. The J gene is TRBJ2-7, the V gene TRBV23-1; D not resolved. Being an ORF, TRBV23-1 has a function that is uncertain. This CDR3 has 12 residues. Trimming pared 0 bases from V and 4 bases from J, leaving 4 bases between. The CDR3 DNA is TGCGCCAGCAGTCAATCTAAGTACGAGCAGTACTTC. This translates into CASSQSKYEQYF.

Concerning this clonotype itself: The junction departs from the called germline gene at one end, perhaps through a read error. The chain has TRBV10-3 and TRBJ2-5; 9 bases map to TRBD2. The CDR3 totals 16 residues. Germline CDR1 and CDR2: ENHRY and SYGVKD. CDR3 residues: CAIRTAGGEERRPLYF. The CDR3 DNA sequence: TGTGCCATCAGAACCGCGGGGGGGGAGGAAAGAAGACCCCTGTATTTC.

This clonotype was detected a few times. This chain connects TRBV5-1 to TRBJ1-1, with a weak D call TRBD1 (5 bases). Trimming removed 1 base from V and 8 bases from J, with 12 bases in between. The CDR3 spans 13 residues. The germline CDR1 and CDR2 sequences are SGHRS and YFSETQ. CDR3: CASSLSGSPEAFF. As DNA, the CDR3 is TGCGCCAGCAGCTTGTCAGGGTCGCCCGAAGCTTTCTTT.

The V gene is TRBV7-6, the J gene TRBJ1-1, with D possibly TRBD1 on 5 matching bases. V was shortened by 0 bases and J by 3 bases, with 11 bases between the two germline ends. The V gene's germline CDR1 is SGHVS and CDR2 FNYEAQ. This CDR3 spans 15 amino acids. For the CDR3, the DNA is TGTGCCAGCAGCTTAGCGAGGACAATGGACACTGAAGCTTTCTTT. Protein: CASSLARTMDTEAFF.